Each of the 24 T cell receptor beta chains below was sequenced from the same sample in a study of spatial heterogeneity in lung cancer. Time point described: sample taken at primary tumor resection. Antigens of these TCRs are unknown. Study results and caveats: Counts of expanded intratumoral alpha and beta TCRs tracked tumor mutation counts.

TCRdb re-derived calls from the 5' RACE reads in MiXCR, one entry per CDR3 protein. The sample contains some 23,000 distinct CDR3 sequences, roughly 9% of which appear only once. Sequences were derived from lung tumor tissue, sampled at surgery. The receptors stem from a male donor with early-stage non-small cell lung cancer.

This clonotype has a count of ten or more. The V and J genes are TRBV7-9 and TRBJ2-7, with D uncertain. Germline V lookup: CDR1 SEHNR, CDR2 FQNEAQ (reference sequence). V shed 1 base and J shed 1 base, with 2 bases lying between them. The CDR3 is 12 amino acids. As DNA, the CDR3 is TGTGCCAGCAGCTTAGAATCCTACGAGCAGTACTTC. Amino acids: CASSLESYEQYF.

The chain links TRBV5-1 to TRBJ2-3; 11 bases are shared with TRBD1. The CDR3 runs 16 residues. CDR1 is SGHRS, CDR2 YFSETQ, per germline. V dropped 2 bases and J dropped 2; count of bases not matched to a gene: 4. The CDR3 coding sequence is TGCGCCAGCAGCTTAGGACAGGGGGCAGACACAGATACGCAGTATTTT. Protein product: CASSLGQGADTDTQYF.

The CDR3 DNA is TGTGCCAGCAGGACAGGATGGACCTACGAGCAGTACTTC. It is translated as CASRTGWTYEQYF. V usage is TRBV2 and J usage is TRBJ2-7, with a weak D call TRBD1 (6 bases). Germline CDR1 is SNHLY and CDR2 is FYNNEI. CDR3 length equals 13 residues. The V and J ends lost 6 bases and 2 bases respectively, with 11 bases between them.

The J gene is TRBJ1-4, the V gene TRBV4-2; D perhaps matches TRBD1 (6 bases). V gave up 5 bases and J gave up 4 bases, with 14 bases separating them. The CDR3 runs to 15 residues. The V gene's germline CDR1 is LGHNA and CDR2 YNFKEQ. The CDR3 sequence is CASSNLDRSNEKLFF. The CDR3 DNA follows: TGTGCCAGCAGCAACCTGGACAGAAGTAATGAAAAACTGTTTTTT.

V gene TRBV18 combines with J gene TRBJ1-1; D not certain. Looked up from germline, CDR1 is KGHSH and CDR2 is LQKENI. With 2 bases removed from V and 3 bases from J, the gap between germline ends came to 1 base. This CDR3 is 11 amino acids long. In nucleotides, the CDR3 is TGTGCCAGCTCACCAGACACTGAAGCTTTCTTT. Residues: CASSPDTEAFF. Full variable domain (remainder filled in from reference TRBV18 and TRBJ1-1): NAGVMQNPRHLVRRRGQEARLRCSPMKGHSHVYWYRQLPEEGLKFMVYLQKENIIDESGMPKERFSAEFPKEGPSILRIQQVVRGDSAAYFCASSPDTEAFFGQGTRLTVV.

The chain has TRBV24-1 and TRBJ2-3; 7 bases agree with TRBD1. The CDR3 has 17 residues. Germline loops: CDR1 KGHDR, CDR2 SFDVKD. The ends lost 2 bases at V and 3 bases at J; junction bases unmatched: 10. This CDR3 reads CATSDSPTGILTDTQYF. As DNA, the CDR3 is TGTGCCACCAGTGATTCCCCGACAGGGATCCTGACAGATACGCAGTATTTT.

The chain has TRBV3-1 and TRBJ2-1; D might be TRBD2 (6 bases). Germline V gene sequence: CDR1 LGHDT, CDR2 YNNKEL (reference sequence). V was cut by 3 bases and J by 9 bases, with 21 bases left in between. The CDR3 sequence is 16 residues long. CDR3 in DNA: TGTGCCAGCAGCCACGTCCGGGACTTCGTCTCGGGTGAGCAGTTCTTC. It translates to CASSHVRDFVSGEQFF.

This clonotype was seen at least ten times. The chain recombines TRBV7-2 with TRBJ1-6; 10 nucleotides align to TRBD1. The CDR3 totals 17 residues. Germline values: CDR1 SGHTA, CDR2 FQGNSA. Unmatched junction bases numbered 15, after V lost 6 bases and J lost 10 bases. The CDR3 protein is CASRVYSTGGFRSPLHF. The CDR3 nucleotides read TGTGCCAGCAGGGTTTACTCGACAGGGGGCTTCCGATCACCCCTCCACTTT. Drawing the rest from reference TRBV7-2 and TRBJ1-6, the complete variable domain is GAGVSQSPSNKVTEKGKDVELRCDPISGHTALYWYRQSLGQGLEFLIYFQGNSAPDKSGLPSDRFSAERTGGSVSTLTIQRTQQEDSAVYLCASRVYSTGGFRSPLHFGNGTRLTVT.

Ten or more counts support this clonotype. CDR3 in amino acids: CASSYIQGGTQYF. The CDR3 DNA reads as TGCGCCAGCAGCTATATCCAGGGAGGGACGCAGTATTTT. The genes are TRBV5-1 and TRBJ2-3; 7 bases are a match to TRBD2. Per germline, CDR1 SGHRS and CDR2 YFSETQ. CDR3 size: 13 residues. The V gene end was trimmed by 3 bases and the J gene end by 9 bases; junction bases not matched to a gene: 7.

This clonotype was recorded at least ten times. CDR3 nucleotides: TGTGCCAGCAGCTTAGGCGTGGGAAGCAATCAGCCCCAGCATTTT. This sequence encodes CASSLGVGSNQPQHF. J is TRBJ1-5 and V is TRBV7-2, with D hard to call. CDR1 SGHTA and CDR2 FQGNSA come from the germline V gene. V was trimmed by 1 base and J by 1 base, leaving 8 bases between them. The CDR3 extends over 15 amino acids.

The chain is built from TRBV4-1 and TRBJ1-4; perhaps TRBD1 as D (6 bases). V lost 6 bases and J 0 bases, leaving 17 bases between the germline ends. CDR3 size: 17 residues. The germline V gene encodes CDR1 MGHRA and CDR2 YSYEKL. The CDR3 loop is CASRLNRAYATNEKLFF. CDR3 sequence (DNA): TGCGCCAGCAGACTCAACAGGGCTTATGCAACTAATGAAAAACTGTTTTTT.

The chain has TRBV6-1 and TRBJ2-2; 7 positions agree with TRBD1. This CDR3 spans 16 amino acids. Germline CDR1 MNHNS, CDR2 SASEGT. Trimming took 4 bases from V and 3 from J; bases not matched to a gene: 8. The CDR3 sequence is CASSVDRDEDTGELFF. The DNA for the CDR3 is TGTGCCAGCAGTGTAGACAGGGATGAAGACACCGGGGAGCTGTTTTTT.

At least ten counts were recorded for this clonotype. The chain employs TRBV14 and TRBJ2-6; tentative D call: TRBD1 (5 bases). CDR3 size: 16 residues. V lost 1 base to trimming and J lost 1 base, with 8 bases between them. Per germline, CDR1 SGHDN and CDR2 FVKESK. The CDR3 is CASSQGGWSGANVLTF. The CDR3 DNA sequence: TGTGCCAGCAGCCAAGGGGGCTGGTCTGGGGCCAACGTCCTGACTTTC.

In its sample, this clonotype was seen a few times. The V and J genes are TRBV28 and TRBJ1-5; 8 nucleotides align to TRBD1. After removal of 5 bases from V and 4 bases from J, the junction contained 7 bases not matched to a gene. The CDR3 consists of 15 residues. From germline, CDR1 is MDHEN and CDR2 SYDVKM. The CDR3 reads CASSVRDRPNQPQHF. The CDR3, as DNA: TGTGCCAGCAGTGTAAGGGACAGGCCTAATCAGCCCCAGCATTTT.

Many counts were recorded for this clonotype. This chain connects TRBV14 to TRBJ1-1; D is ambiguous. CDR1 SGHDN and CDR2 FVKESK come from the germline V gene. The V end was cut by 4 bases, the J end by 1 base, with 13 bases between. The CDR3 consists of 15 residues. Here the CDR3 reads CASSPYSPPNTEAFF. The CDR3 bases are TGTGCCAGCAGCCCTTACTCCCCGCCGAACACTGAAGCTTTCTTT.

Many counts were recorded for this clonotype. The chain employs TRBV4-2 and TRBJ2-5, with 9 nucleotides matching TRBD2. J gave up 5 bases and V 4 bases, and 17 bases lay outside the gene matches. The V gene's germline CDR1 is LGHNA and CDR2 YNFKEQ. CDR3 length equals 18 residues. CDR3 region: CASSLAPGTSLPGETQYF. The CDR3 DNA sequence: TGTGCCAGCAGCCTCGCCCCCGGGACTAGCCTACCTGGGGAGACCCAGTACTTC.

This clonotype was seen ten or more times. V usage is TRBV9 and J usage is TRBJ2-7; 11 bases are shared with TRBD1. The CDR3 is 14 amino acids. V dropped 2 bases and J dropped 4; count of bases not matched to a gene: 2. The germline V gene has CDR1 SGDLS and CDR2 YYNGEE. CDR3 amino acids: CASSVRDRGYEQYF. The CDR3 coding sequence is TGTGCCAGCAGCGTCCGGGACAGGGGGTACGAGCAGTACTTC.

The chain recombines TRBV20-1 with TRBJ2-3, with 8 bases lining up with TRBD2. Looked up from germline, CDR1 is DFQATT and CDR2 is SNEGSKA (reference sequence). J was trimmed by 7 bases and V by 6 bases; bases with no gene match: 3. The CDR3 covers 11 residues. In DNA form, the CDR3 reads TGCAGTGCCGGGGGGGTGAATACGCAGTATTTT. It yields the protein CSAGGVNTQYF.

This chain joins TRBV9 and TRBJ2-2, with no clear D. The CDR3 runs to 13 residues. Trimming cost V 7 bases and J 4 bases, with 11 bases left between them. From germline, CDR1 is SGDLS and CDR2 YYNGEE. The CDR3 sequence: CASGKGPTGELFF. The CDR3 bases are TGTGCCAGCGGTAAGGGCCCCACCGGGGAGCTGTTTTTT.

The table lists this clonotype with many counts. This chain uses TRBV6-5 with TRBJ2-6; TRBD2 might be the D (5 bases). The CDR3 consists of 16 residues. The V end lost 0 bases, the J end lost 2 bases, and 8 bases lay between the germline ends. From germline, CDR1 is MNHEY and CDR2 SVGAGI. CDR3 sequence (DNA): TGTGCCAGCAGTTACTCTGGAGGAACTGGGGCCAACGTCCTGACTTTC. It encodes CASSYSGGTGANVLTF.

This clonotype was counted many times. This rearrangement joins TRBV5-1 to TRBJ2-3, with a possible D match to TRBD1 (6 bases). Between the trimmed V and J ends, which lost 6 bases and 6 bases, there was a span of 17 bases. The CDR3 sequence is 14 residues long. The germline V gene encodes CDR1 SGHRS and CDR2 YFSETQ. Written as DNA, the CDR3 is TGCGCCAGCACCTCCCGGGCTGGGGGCGATACGCAGTATTTT. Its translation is CASTSRAGGDTQYF.

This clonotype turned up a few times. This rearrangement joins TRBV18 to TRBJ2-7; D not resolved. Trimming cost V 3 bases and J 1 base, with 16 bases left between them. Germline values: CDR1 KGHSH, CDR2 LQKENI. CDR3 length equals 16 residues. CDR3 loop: CASSPASPGTSYEQYF. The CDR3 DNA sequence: TGTGCCAGCTCACCCGCCTCGCCAGGTACTTCCTACGAGCAGTACTTC.

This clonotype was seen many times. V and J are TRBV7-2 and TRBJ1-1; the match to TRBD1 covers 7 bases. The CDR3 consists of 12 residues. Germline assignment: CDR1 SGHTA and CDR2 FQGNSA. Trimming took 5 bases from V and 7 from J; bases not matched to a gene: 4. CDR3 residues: CASSPTGIEAFF. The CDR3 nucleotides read TGTGCCAGCAGCCCGACAGGGATTGAAGCTTTCTTT.

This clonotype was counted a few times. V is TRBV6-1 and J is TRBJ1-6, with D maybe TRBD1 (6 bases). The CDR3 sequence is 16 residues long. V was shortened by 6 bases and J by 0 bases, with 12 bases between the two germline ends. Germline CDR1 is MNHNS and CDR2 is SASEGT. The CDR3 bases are TGTGCCAGCAGAGAGGGGGAGACCTCCTATAATTCACCCCTCCACTTT. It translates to CASREGETSYNSPLHF.